Described below is a single T cell receptor beta chain sequence and its context. Only a few counts were recorded for this clone. Its antigen has not been determined. Within one base of it there is no much larger clone, and no base qualities were kept. Ulcerative colitis patients had received no immunosuppressive medication before the diagnostic colonoscopy. Blood was sampled at the same time as the colonoscopy. The Wizard kit (Promega) was used to extract genomic DNA from the blood and intestinal samples. Trimming removed 5 bases from V and 0 bases from J, leaving 14 bases between the germline ends. Based on the germline V gene (reference sequence), the CDR1 and CDR2 sequences are SEHNR and FQNEAQ. From the cysteine up to the phenylalanine, the CDR3 has a length of 16 residues. Only the CDR3 region is kept as DNA, spanning 48 bases read in frame from base 1. Rearranged CDR3 beta regions were amplified from genomic DNA with multiplex V and J primers using the immunoSEQ TRB Survey service. To keep sequencing depth equal across samples, survey-level depth of up to 500,000 reads per sample was applied. The libraries were purified and pooled, then sequenced using Illumina technology. On the study's bioinformatics: Productive clonality, sample overlap, pairwise scatters, CDR3 beta length, V/D/J gene usage and productiveness were assessed with immunoSEQ online tools. Calculated diversity was defined as the number of unique rearrangements divided by total templates times 100, and Shannon and Simpson indices were additionally computed. Principal component analysis was performed on Z-score normalized data with the R prcomp function and the ggbiplot package. Morisita's index was used to measure clonal overlap between blood and rectum within each subject. Not all clones reach the TCRdb copy of this immuneACCESS table, which keeps in-frame sequences only. Checked studies attribute under half of the gap to unresolved V genes and leave the rest unexplained. V, J and clone size are taken as reported in that table, and D and trimming were inferred from the DNA itself. The sample records roughly 64,000 clones, about nine tenths of which are singletons. Around 3.5% of the sample comes from the top ten.

The data stem from a study of pediatric ulcerative colitis (dated by TCRdb to between 2018 and 2020). About the full investigation: Six or seven ulcerative colitis patients had pancolitis and two had left-sided colitis, with histology consistent with ulcerative colitis in all. From nine newly diagnosed, treatment-naive pediatric ulcerative colitis patients and a few non-IBD control children, paired blood and rectal samples were collected. By Pediatric Ulcerative Colitis Activity Index, a couple of patients had mild disease, several had moderate disease and three had acute severe colitis. Results and caveats for the whole study, not just this receptor: Features of the rectal repertoire distinguished controls, mild-moderate colitis patients and acute severe colitis patients, and in acute severe colitis rectal diversity was lower because of clonal expansions. A couple of patients' blood samples yielded substantially fewer templates for technical reasons and were excluded from blood-rectal overlap analysis. With only a few individuals, the healthy control group was small. Autologous blood-rectal clonal overlap was significantly higher in ulcerative colitis patients than in controls, suggesting increased T cell trafficking to inflamed tissue. A couple of rectal CDR3 clonotypes were found in every ulcerative colitis patient but in no control. Because repertoires came from total lymphocyte DNA, patterns in rare subsets such as regulatory T cells may not be reflected.

This receptor was obtained from a boy aged 5-17 years with severe ulcerative colitis. This chain joins TRBV7-9 to TRBJ1-3, with TRBD1 perhaps the D gene, on 6 matching bases. The material sequenced was blood. Here the CDR3 is given as CASSQERDTSGNTIYF. The DNA is TGTGCCAGCAGCCAAGAACGGGACACCTCTGGAAACACCATATATTTT.